This T cell receptor (beta chain) originates from a study of blood T cell repertoires in COVID-19. Allocation to cohorts depended on clinical history reported by the participants. Trimming cost V 5 bases and J 0 bases, with 17 bases left between them. From germline, CDR1 is MNHNY and CDR2 SVGAGI (reference sequence). The CDR3 length is 17 residues. Per the original methods: Estimates of nucleated cell counts were drawn from the amplification of reference gene primers. The data were produced by immunoSEQ multiplex PCR, yet TCRdb's version contains in-frame clones alone and is incomplete. Clone size and V and J calls were adopted from that table, with D and trimming inferred from the DNA. The profile shows a few hundred thousand clones, over 75% of them singletons.

The V call is TRBV6-6, the J call TRBJ1-3, with D uncertain. The clonotype comes from a man aged 25-45 years who had recovered from COVID-19. The sequencing input was PBMCs or T cells enriched from blood (not recorded which). The CDR3 DNA is TGTGCCAGCAGTCCCACGGGGAGAGGGTTCTCTGGAAACACCATATATTTT. Its translation is CASSPTGRGFSGNTIYF.